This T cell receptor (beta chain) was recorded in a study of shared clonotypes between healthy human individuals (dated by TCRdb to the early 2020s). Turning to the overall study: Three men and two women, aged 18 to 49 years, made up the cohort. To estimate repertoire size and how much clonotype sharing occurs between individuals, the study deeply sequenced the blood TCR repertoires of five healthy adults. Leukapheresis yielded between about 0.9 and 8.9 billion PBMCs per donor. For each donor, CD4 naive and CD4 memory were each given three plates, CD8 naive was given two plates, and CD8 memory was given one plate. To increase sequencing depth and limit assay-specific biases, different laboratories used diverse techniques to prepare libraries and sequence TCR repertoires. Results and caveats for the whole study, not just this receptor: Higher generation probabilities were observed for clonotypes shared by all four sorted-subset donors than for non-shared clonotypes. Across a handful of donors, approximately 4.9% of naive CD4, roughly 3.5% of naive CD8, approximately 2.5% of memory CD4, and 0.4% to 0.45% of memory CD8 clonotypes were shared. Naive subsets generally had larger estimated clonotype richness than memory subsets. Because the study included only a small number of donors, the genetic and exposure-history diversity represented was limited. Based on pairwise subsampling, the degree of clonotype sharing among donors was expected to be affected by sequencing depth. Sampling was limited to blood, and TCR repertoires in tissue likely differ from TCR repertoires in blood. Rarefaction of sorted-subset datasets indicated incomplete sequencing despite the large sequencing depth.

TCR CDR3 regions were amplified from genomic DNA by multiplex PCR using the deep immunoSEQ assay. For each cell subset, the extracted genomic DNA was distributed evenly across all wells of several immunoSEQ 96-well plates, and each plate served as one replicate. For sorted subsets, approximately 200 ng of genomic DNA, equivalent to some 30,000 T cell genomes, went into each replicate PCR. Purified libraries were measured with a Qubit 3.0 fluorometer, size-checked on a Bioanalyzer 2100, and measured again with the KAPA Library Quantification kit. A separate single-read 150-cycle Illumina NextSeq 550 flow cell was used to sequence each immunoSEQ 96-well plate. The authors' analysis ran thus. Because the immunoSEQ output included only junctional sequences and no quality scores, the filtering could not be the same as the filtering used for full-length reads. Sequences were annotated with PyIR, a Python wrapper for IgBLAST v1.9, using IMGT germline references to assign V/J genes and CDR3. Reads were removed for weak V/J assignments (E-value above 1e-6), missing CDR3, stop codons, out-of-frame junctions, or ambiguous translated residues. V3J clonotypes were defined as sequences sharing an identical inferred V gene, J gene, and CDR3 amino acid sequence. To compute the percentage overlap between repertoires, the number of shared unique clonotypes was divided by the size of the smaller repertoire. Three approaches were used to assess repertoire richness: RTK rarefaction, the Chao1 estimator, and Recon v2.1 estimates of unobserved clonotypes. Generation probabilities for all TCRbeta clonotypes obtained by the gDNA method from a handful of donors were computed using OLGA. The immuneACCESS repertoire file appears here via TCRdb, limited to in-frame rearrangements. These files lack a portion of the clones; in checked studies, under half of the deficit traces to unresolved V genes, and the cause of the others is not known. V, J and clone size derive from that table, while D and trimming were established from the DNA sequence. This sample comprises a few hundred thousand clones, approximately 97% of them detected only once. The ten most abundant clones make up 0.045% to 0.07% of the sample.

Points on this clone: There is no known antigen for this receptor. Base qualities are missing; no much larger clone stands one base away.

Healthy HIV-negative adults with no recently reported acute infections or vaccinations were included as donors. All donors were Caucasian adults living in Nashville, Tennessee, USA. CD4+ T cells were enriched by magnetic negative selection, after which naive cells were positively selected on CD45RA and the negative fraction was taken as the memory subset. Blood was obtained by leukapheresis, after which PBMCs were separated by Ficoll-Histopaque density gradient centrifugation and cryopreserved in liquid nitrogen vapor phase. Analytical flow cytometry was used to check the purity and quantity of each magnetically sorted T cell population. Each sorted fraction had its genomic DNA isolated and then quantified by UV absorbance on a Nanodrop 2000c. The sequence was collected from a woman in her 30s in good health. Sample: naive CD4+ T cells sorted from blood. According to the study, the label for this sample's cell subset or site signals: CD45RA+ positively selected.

The CDR3 protein sequence reads: CASSLGGSGNEQYF. The sequenced DNA: TGTGCCAGCAGCTTAGGCGGGAGCGGCAACGAGCAGTACTTC. The rearranged chain carries TRBV7-2 and TRBJ2-7, and 7 junctional nucleotides match TRBD2. The germline V end is reduced by 1 base and the J end by 5 bases; junction bases left unmatched: 5. There are 14 amino acids in the CDR3, from cysteine to phenylalanine inclusive. Only the CDR3 DNA stays, 42 bases, in frame from base 1. CDR1 and CDR2 (SGHTA, FQGNSA) derive from the germline V gene.